Listed here are 20 T cell receptor beta chains from one sample, sequenced in a study of T-cell reconstitution after alpha-beta-depleted transplantation in children. Unique molecular identifiers were incorporated when the TCRbeta library was constructed. TCRdb re-analysed the PCR reads in MiXCR, keeping a single row per CDR3 protein. The table shows approximately 270,000 distinct CDR3 sequences, with more than 20% occurring only once. The sample consisted of PBMCs, mostly from graft donor cells, taken 360 days after TCRalphabeta/CD19-depleted stem cell transplant. The receptors here all came from a female patient aged 2-9 years who had a stem cell transplant for congenital amegakaryocytic thrombocytopenia, so the T cells may come from the graft donor.

The rearrangement uses TRBV28 and TRBJ1-3, with D uncertain. Trimming stripped 8 bases from V and 5 bases from J, with 7 bases between. Looked up from germline, CDR1 is MDHEN and CDR2 is SYDVKM. The CDR3 loop spans 11 amino acids. This chain's CDR3 is CASVFRNTIYF. In DNA, the CDR3 is TGTGCCAGCGTCTTCCGAAACACCATATATTTT.

The chain joins TRBV28 to TRBJ1-2; possible D gene TRBD1, 5 bases. The CDR3 consists of 15 residues. CDR1 MDHEN and CDR2 SYDVKM come from the germline V gene. V was trimmed by 6 bases and J by 4 bases, leaving 18 bases between them. CDR3 sequence (DNA): TGTGCCAGCAGACCCCGGATAGGGGCAGGCTATGGCTACACCTTC. Amino acid sequence: CASRPRIGAGYGYTF.

This clonotype occurred many times. The V gene is TRBV29-1, the J gene TRBJ2-1; D possibly corresponds to TRBD2 (6 bases). The CDR3 spans 12 residues. Germline V CDR1 and CDR2: SQVTM, ANQGSEA. The V end lost 7 bases, the J end lost 7 bases, and 14 bases lay between the germline ends. CDR3 amino acids: CSGGTLRNEQFF. In DNA, the CDR3 is TGCAGCGGAGGGACTCTCCGGAATGAGCAGTTCTTC.

This clonotype was detected only a few times. The V call is TRBV20-1, the J call TRBJ2-7; TRBD1 might be the D (5 bases). CDR3 length equals 16 residues. Trimming left V 6 bases short and J 3 bases short, with 24 bases between. Per germline, CDR1 DFQATT and CDR2 SNEGSKA (reference sequence). CDR3 residues: CSARPPRQLQYYEQYF. The DNA for the CDR3 is TGCAGTGCGAGACCACCTCGACAGTTGCAATACTACGAGCAGTACTTC.

This chain connects TRBV3-1 to TRBJ2-7; no clear D. CDR1 and CDR2 from the germline V gene are LGHDT and YNNKEL (reference sequence). There are 11 residues in the CDR3. The ends were cut back, 1 base at V and 8 bases at J, with 6 bases in the middle. CDR3: CASSQGRKQYF. Written as DNA, the CDR3 is TGTGCCAGCAGCCAAGGACGTAAGCAGTACTTC.

This clonotype has only a few counts. The rearrangement links TRBV20-1 to TRBJ2-7; D not resolved. This CDR3 comprises 13 residues. V lost 4 bases, J lost 2 bases, and 12 bases lay in between. The germline V gene encodes CDR1 DFQATT and CDR2 SNEGSKA (reference sequence). CDR3 bases: TGCAGTGCTAACAAACGTCTCCCCTACGAGCAGTACTTC. This encodes CSANKRLPYEQYF.

The count of this clonotype is one. This chain links TRBV20-1 with TRBJ2-7, with D possibly called TRBD1 or TRBD2 (5 bases each). Trimming cost V 3 bases and J 0 bases, with 15 bases left between them. This CDR3 is built from 15 residues. Looked up from germline, CDR1 is DFQATT and CDR2 is SNEGSKA (reference sequence). The CDR3 DNA follows: TGCAGTGCTAGTCGGGGCGGGCCCAGCTCCTACGAGCAGTACTTC. This sequence encodes CSASRGGPSSYEQYF.

This clonotype was seen a handful of times. The J gene is TRBJ2-3, the V gene TRBV29-1; 7 bases are shared with TRBD1. This CDR3 comprises 13 residues. CDR1 SQVTM and CDR2 ANQGSEA come from the germline V gene. Germline trimming cut 5 bases from V and 2 bases from J; bases unmatched to any gene: 4. The CDR3 DNA sequence: TGCAGCGTTTGGACAGGCTTCACAGATACGCAGTATTTT. It yields the protein CSVWTGFTDTQYF.

This chain connects TRBV24-1 to TRBJ2-2; D unresolved. The V gene lost 3 bases and the J gene lost 4 bases, with 14 bases spanning the gap. Germline CDR1 and CDR2: KGHDR and SFDVKD. The CDR3 spans 16 residues. The CDR3 is CATSDTKDVSTGELFF. CDR3 DNA sequence: TGTGCCACCAGTGATACGAAGGACGTAAGCACCGGGGAGCTGTTTTTT.

This clonotype occurred a few times. This chain joins TRBV4-1 and TRBJ2-7, with a possible D match to TRBD2 (5 bases). Trimming removed 1 base from V and 0 bases from J, with 10 bases in between. Germline CDR1 MGHRA, CDR2 YSYEKL. This CDR3 has 15 residues. For the CDR3, the DNA is TGCGCCAGCAGCCAAGGCTTGGGGAGCTCCTACGAGCAGTACTTC. It translates to CASSQGLGSSYEQYF.

V and J are TRBV20-1 and TRBJ2-1; 8 bases align to TRBD2. In germline, CDR1 is DFQATT, CDR2 SNEGSKA (reference sequence). V trimming: 5 bases; J trimming: 8 bases; junction bases outside the gene matches: 11. The CDR3 sequence is 14 residues long. The CDR3, as DNA: TGCAGTGCTCGGAGTAGCGGGACGTTTGATGAGCAGTTCTTC. As protein: CSARSSGTFDEQFF.

The V and J genes are TRBV4-2 and TRBJ2-5; 8 bases map to TRBD2. In germline, CDR1 is LGHNA, CDR2 YNFKEQ. The CDR3 has 17 amino acids. After removal of 3 bases from V and 0 bases from J, the junction contained 9 bases not matched to a gene. The CDR3 is CASSHYSGATYQETQYF. In DNA, the CDR3 is TGTGCCAGCAGCCATTATAGCGGGGCAACGTACCAAGAGACCCAGTACTTC.

This rearrangement joins TRBV4-1 to TRBJ2-5; D may be TRBD1 (7 bases). This CDR3 is 18 amino acids long. Germline V gene sequence: CDR1 MGHRA, CDR2 YSYEKL. V dropped 0 bases and J dropped 4 bases, with 21 bases sitting between them. The DNA of the CDR3 is TGCGCCAGCAGCCAAGATCTGCAGGGGGGAAGTGTAGGAGAGACCCAGTACTTC. The encoded protein is CASSQDLQGGSVGETQYF.

The gene calls are TRBV11-2 and TRBJ2-5; 10 positions agree with TRBD1. Trimming at V came to 2 bases and at J to 4 bases, leaving 7 bases not matched to a gene. The CDR3 sequence is 16 residues long. CDR1 is SGHAT and CDR2 is FQNNGV in the germline V gene. CDR3 sequence reads: CASSLKTGGIAETQYF. Written as DNA, the CDR3 is TGTGCCAGCAGCTTAAAGACAGGGGGCATTGCAGAGACCCAGTACTTC.

The rearrangement joins TRBV5-6 to TRBJ2-1; 9 bases fit TRBD2. The length of the CDR3 is 19 residues. Germline V gene lookup returns CDR1 SGHDT and CDR2 YYEEEE. After removal of 4 bases from V and 0 bases from J, the junction contained 14 bases not matched to a gene. Here the CDR3 DNA reads TGTGCCAGCAGCCCATTTGGGCTAGCGGGACGGAGCTCCTACAATGAGCAGTTCTTC. Protein sequence: CASSPFGLAGRSSYNEQFF.

The rearrangement links TRBV7-9 to TRBJ2-5; D might be TRBD2 (5 bases). The CDR3 is made up of 15 amino acids. Germline CDR1 is SEHNR and CDR2 is FQNEAQ (reference sequence). With 2 bases removed from V and 6 bases from J, the gap between germline ends came to 16 bases. CDR3: CASSLQPSSGKTQYF. The CDR3 DNA reads as TGTGCCAGCAGCTTACAGCCGTCGTCCGGGAAGACCCAGTACTTC.

The chain is built from TRBV28 and TRBJ2-1, with 7 nucleotides matching TRBD1. CDR1 is MDHEN, CDR2 SYDVKM, per germline. Trimming at V came to 4 bases and at J to 0 bases, leaving 0 bases not matched to a gene. This CDR3 contains 14 residues. The CDR3 DNA reads as TGTGCCAGCAGTTGGGACAGCTCCTACAATGAGCAGTTCTTC. This gives the protein CASSWDSSYNEQFF.

The chain employs TRBV20-1 and TRBJ1-2; the D gene is possibly TRBD1 (6 bases). Germline assignment: CDR1 DFQATT and CDR2 SNEGSKA (reference sequence). CDR3 length: 13 amino acids. V was clipped by 0 bases and J by 8 bases, with 13 bases between them. This CDR3 reads CSARDTGFGGYTF. The CDR3 DNA reads as TGCAGTGCTAGAGACACAGGGTTTGGCGGCTACACCTTC.

This clonotype was recorded many times. The rearrangement uses TRBV20-1 and TRBJ1-4, with D hard to call. CDR3 size: 13 residues. Trimming took 3 bases from V and 7 from J, leaving 12 bases between them. The germline CDR1 and CDR2 sequences are DFQATT and SNEGSKA (reference sequence). CDR3 sequence (DNA): TGCAGTGCTAGGTACCCCGCGGGTGAAAAACTGTTTTTT. This codes for CSARYPAGEKLFF.

The chain links TRBV3-1 to TRBJ2-3; D may be TRBD1 (6 bases). The CDR3 sequence is 15 residues long. In germline, CDR1 is LGHDT, CDR2 YNNKEL (reference sequence). The V end lost 2 bases, the J end lost 1 base, and 10 bases lay between the germline ends. The CDR3 is CASSQTGIGTDTQYF. The CDR3 nucleotides read TGTGCCAGCAGCCAAACAGGGATTGGCACAGATACGCAGTATTTT.